This T cell receptor beta chain was recorded in a study of blood T cell repertoires in COVID-19. Study information: Acute and convalescent COVID-19 specimens originated in the United States, Italy and Spain. In each case, the material was cDNA or gDNA derived from T cells, B-cell-depleted T cells, or PBMCs.

V lost 3 bases to trimming and J lost 0 bases, with 8 bases between them. Germline V gene lookup returns CDR1 DFQATT and CDR2 SNEGSKA (reference sequence). The CDR3 sequence is 13 residues long. Across 20 to 25 US areas, participants ranged in age from about 18 to 89 years. Repertoires were generated with immunoSEQ multiplex PCR, while TCRdb's copy carries only in-frame clones and drops some. The sample lists 150,000 to 200,000 clones, around 89% occurring once. This rearrangement joins TRBV20-1 to TRBJ2-5; D not certain. This receptor was obtained from a woman aged 45-59 years who had recovered from COVID-19. Material: PBMCs or T cells enriched from blood (not recorded which). CDR3 sequence reads: CSASKQDQETQYF. The DNA of the CDR3 is TGCAGTGCTAGTAAGCAGGACCAAGAGACCCAGTACTTC.